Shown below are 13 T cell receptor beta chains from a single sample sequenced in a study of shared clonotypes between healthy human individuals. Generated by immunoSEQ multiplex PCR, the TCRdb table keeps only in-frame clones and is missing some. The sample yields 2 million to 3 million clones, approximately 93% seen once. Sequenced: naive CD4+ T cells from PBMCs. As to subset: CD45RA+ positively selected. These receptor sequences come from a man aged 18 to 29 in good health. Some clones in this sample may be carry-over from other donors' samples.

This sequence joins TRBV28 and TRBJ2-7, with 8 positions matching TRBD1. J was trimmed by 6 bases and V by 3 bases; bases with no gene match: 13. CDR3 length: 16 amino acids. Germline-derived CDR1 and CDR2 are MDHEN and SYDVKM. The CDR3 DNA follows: TGTGCCAGCAGTTTGGACAGGGCCCGGTTACTAGTCGAGCAGTACTTC. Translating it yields CASSLDRARLLVEQYF.

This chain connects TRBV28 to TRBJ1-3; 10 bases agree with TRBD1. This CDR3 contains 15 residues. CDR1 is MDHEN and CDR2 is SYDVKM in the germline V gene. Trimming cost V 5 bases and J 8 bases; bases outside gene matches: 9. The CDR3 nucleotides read TGTGCCAGCAGTACGCATGGGGACAGGGGATACACCATATATTTT. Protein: CASSTHGDRGYTIYF.

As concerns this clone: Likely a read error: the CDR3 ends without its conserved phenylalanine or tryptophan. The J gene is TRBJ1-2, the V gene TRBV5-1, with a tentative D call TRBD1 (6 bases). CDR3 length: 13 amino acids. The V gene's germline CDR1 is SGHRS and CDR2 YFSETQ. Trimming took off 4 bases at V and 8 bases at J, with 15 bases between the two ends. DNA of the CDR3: TGCGCCAGCAGCACAACAGGGATAGGAGGCTACACCCTC. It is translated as CASSTTGIGGYTL.

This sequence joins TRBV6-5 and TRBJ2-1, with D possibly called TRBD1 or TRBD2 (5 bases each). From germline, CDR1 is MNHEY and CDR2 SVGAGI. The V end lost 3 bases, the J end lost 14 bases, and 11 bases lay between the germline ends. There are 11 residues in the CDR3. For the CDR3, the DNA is TGTGCCAGCAGTTATCAGGGACGGGAGTTCTTC. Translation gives CASSYQGREFF.

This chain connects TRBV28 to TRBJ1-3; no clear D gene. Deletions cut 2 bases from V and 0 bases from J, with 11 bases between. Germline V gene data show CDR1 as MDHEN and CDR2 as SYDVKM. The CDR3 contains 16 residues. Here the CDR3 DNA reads TGTGCCAGCAGTTTACCGTCCCCGAACTCTGGAAACACCATATATTTT. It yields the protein CASSLPSPNSGNTIYF.

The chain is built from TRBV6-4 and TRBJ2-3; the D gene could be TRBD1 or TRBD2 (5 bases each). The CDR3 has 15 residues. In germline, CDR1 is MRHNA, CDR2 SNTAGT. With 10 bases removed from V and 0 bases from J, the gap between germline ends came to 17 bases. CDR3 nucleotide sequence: TGTGCCACGAAACGCCGGGGCGATAGCACAGATACGCAGTATTTT. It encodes CATKRRGDSTDTQYF.

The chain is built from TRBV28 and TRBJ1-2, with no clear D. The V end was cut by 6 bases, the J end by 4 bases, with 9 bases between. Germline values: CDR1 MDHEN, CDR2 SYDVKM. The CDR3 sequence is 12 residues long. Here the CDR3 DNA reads TGTGCCAGCAGATACGGACTCTATGGCTACACCTTC. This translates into CASRYGLYGYTF.

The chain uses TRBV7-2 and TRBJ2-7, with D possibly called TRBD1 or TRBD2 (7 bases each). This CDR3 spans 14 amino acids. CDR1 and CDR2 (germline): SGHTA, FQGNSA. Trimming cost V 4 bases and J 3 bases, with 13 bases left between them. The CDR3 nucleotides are TGTGCCAGCAGCTCAGCCAGGGGGGGCTACGAGCAGTACTTC. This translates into CASSSARGGYEQYF.

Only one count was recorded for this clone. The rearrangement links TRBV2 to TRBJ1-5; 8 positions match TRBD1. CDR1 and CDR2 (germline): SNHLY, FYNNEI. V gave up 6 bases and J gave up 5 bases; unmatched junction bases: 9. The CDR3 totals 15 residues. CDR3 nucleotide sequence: TGTGCCAGCAGGGGGACAGGAGGAACGGATCAGCCCCAGCATTTT. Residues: CASRGTGGTDQPQHF.

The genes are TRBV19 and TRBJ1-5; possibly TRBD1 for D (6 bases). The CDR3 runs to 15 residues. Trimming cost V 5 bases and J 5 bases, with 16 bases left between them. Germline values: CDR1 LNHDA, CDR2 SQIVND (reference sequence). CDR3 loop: CASSALDRSDQPQHF. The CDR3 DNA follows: TGTGCCAGTAGTGCCCTCGACAGGTCCGATCAGCCCCAGCATTTT.

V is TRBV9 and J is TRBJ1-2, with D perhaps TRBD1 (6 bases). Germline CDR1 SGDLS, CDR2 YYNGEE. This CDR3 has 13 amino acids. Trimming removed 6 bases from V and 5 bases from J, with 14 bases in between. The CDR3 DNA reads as TGTGCCAGCACGCCAGGGGTCCCGTATGGCTACACCTTC. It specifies CASTPGVPYGYTF.

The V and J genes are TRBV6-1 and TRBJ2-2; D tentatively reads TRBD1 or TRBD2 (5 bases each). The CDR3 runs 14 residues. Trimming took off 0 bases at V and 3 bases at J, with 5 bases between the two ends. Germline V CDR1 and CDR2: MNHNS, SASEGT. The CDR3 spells CASSEAGDTGELFF. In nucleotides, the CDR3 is TGTGCCAGCAGTGAAGCGGGGGACACCGGGGAGCTGTTTTTT.

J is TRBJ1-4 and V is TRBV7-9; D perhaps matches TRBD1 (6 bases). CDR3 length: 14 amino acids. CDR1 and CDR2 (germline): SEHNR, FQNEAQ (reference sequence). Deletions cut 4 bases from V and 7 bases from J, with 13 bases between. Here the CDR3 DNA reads TGTGCCAGCAGCTGGCAGGGGTGGGGTGAAAAACTGTTTTTT. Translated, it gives CASSWQGWGEKLFF.